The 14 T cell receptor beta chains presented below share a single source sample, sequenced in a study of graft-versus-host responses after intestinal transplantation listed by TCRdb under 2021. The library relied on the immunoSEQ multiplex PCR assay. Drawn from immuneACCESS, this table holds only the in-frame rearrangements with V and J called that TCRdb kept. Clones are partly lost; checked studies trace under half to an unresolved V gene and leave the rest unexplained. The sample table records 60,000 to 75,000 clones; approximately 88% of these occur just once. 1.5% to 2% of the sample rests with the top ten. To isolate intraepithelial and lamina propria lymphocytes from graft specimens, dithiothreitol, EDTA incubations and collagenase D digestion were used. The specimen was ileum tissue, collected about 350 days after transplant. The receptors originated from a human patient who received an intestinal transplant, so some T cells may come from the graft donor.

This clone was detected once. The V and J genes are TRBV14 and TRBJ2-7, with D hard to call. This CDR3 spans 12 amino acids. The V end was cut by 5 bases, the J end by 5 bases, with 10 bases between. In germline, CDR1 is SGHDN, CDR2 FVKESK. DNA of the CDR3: TGTGCCAGCAGCGCCCGATTGGACGAGCAGTACTTC. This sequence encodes CASSARLDEQYF.

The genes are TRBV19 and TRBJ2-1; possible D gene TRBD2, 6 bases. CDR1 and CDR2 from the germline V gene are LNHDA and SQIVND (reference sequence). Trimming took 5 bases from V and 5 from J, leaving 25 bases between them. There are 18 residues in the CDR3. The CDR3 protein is CASSPRASGLRINNEQFF. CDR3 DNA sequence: TGTGCCAGTAGTCCTCGCGCAAGCGGGCTACGAATTAACAATGAGCAGTTCTTC.

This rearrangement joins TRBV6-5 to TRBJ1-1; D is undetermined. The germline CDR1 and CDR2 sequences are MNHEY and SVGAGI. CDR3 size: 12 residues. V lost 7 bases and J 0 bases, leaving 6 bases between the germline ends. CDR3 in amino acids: CASNSMNTEAFF. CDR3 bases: TGTGCCAGCAACAGCATGAACACTGAAGCTTTCTTT.

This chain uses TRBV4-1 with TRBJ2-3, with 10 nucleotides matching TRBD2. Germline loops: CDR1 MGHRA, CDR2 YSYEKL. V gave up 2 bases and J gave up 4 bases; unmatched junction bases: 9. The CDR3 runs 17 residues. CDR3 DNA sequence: TGCGCCAGCAGCCAAAGCGGGGGGGCCTTCACCCCAGATACGCAGTATTTT. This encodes CASSQSGGAFTPDTQYF.

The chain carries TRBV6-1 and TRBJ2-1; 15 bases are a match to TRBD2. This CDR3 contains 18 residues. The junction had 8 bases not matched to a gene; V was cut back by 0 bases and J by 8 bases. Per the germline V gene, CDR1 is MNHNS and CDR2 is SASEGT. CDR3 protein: CASSEAVGLAGGQHEQFF. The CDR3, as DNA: TGTGCCAGCAGTGAAGCGGTTGGACTAGCGGGGGGGCAGCATGAGCAGTTCTTC.

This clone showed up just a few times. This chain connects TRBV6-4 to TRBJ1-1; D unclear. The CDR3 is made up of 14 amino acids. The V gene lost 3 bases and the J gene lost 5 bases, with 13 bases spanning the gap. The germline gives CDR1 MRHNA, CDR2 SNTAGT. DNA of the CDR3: TGTGCCAGCAGTGAAACGCCTTCGGGGACTGAAGCTTTCTTT. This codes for CASSETPSGTEAFF.

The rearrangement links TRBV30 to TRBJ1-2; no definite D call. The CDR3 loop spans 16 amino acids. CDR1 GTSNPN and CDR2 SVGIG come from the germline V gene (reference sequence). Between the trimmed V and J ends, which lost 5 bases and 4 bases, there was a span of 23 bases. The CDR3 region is CAWPTLCYRKTYGYTF. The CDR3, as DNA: TGTGCCTGGCCGACGCTGTGTTATAGAAAGACCTATGGCTACACCTTC.

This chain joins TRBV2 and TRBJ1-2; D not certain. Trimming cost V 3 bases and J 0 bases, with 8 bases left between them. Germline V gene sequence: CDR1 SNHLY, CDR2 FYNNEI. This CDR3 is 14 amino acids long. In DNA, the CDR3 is TGTGCCAGCAGTGACGGGCGGACTAACTATGGCTACACCTTC. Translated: CASSDGRTNYGYTF.

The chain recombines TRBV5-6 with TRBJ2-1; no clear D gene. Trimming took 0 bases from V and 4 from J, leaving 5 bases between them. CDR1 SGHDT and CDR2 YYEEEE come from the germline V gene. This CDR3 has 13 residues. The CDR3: CASSLGPYNEQFF. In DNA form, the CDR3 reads TGTGCCAGCAGCTTGGGTCCTTACAATGAGCAGTTCTTC.

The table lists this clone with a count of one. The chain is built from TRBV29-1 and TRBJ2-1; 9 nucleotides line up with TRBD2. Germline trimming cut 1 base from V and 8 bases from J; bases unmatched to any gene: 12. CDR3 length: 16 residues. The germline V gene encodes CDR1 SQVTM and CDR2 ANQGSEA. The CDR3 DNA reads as TGCAGCGTTGAAGTCGGTAGCGGGAGTTGGAGATATGAGCAGTTCTTC. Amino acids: CSVEVGSGSWRYEQFF.

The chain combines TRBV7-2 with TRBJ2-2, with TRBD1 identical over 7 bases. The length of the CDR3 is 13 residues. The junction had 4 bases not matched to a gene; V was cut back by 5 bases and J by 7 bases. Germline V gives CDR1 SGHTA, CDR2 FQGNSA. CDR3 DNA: TGTGCCAGCAGCCCACAGGGGTTCGGGGAGCTGTTTTTT. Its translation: CASSPQGFGELFF.

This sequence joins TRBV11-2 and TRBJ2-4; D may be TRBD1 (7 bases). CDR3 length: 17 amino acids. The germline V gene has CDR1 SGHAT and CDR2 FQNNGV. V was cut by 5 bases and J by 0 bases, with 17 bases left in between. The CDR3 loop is CASSLQGGHLAKNIQYF. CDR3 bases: TGTGCCAGCAGCCTCCAGGGGGGACACCTAGCCAAAAACATTCAGTACTTC.

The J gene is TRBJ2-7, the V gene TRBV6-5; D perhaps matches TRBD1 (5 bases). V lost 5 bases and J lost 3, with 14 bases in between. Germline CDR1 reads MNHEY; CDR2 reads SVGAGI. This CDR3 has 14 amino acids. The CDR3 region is CASSERGGRYEQYF. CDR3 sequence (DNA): TGTGCCAGCAGTGAAAGGGGTGGCCGCTACGAGCAGTACTTC.

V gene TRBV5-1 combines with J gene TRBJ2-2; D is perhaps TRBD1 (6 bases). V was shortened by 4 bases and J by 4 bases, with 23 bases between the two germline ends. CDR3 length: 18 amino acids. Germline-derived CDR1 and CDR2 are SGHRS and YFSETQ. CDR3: CASSHRNTDSEGTGELFF. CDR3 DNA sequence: TGCGCCAGCAGCCACCGAAACACGGACAGTGAGGGCACCGGGGAGCTGTTTTTT.